This T cell receptor beta chain was sequenced during a study of fetal regulatory T cell absence and autoimmunity. The method was immunoSEQ multiplex PCR; TCRdb's version includes in-frame clones alone and lacks a portion of them. The sample shows about 95,000 clones, 72% of them seen only once. Study conclusions and caveats: Broadly similar TRB gene family usage was seen in pancreas and cord blood.

Turning to this clone: Its specificity is not known. This sample also contains other DNA sequences that code for the same CDR3.

Material for sequencing was pancreas tissue. The receptor comes from a male donor with IPEX syndrome.

Here the CDR3 reads CSASTDTQYF. CDR3 bases: TGCAGTGCTAGTACAGATACGCAGTATTTT. The rearrangement joins TRBV20-1 to TRBJ2-3, with no clear D. Germline CDR1 DFQATT, CDR2 SNEGSKA (reference sequence). Trimming took 3 bases from V and 3 from J, leaving 1 base between them. This CDR3 is 10 amino acids long.